Sequencing of this T cell receptor beta chain was carried out in a study of blood T cell repertoires in COVID-19. Study-wide context: T cells, B-cell-depleted T cells, or PBMCs supplied cDNA or gDNA.

Produced via immunoSEQ multiplex PCR; TCRdb's table is partial and in-frame only. Of 290,000 or so clones detected, 80% to 85% appear once; the ten largest clones hold about 5%. The V and J ends lost 5 bases and 7 bases, in that order; junction bases with no gene match: 19. Germline CDR1 is MGHRA and CDR2 is YSYEKL. The CDR3 consists of 19 residues. The sample was PBMCs or T cells enriched from blood (not recorded which). The sequence was collected from a man in his forties who had been exposed to COVID-19. The genes are TRBV4-1 and TRBJ1-4, with 10 bases matching TRBD1. CDR3 protein: CASSFPRDRGGRGGEKLFF. The CDR3 nucleotides read TGCGCCAGCAGCTTTCCCCGGGACAGGGGCGGCCGGGGGGGTGAAAAACTGTTTTTT.